These T cell receptor beta chains were read from a single sample in a study of CD8+CD57+ T cells in acquired aplastic anemia. TCRdb independently ran MiXCR on the reads; one entry per CDR3 protein. The data contain about 110,000 distinct CDR3 sequences, under 60% of them singletons. The sample taken for sequencing was sorted CD4+, CD8+, or CD8+CD57+ T cells (not recorded which) from PBMCs. The receptors were gathered from a human donor in good health, serving as a control. CDR3s include the opening cysteine and the closing phenylalanine or tryptophan. The size entry is marked missing in some rows and otherwise reads once, few, many or a size class.

TRBJ2-2 NA TRBV19 CASSGYANTGELFF
TRBJ2-7 NA TRBV29-1 CSARDSSYEQYF
TRBJ2-2 many TRBV15 CATSRELAGARDTGELFF
TRBJ1-5 many TRBV6-1 CASSVVVQQSNQPQHF
TRBJ2-7 NA TRBV6-1 CASSPLSSYGQYF
TRBJ2-3 NA TRBV10-3 CAIRGVLGGYTDTQYF
TRBJ2-7 NA TRBV6-2/TRBV6-3 CASSAASGESSYEQYF
TRBJ1-1 NA TRBV15 CATLGGVPEAFF
TRBJ2-7 NA TRBV20-1 CSASSLSSEQYF
TRBJ2-7 NA TRBV25-1 CASTPEKAGGPWEQYF
TRBJ2-2 NA TRBV19 CASSMTLKSGELFF
TRBJ1-2 once TRBV25-1 CASSPPGQGRWGYTF
TRBJ1-6 NA TRBV15 CATSRDSRNSPLHF
TRBJ2-5 many TRBV6-1 CASSQGLAGSKETQYF
TRBJ2-3 NA TRBV9 CASSPGSTDTQYF
TRBJ2-7 NA TRBV6-5 CASSSSGTTYEQYF
TRBJ2-5 NA TRBV10-3 CAISLTGFLETQYF
TRBJ1-1 NA TRBV27 CASCSQGTNTEAFF
TRBJ2-7 NA TRBV11-3 CASTLGQGIKNEQYF
TRBJ1-3 many TRBV2 CASLRDGGLNTIYF
TRBJ1-3 few TRBV4-3 CASSQGPPGTPGNTIYF
TRBJ1-1 many TRBV12-3/TRBV12-4 CASSFGGAYTEAFF
TRBJ2-1 NA TRBV4-2 CASSLTGTSGGSFINEQFF
TRBJ2-2 many TRBV7-9 CTSSQRGPNTGELFF
TRBJ2-2 few TRBV5-4 CASSPDREGTGELFF
TRBJ2-1 NA TRBV12-3/TRBV12-4 CASMADEQFF
TRBJ2-7 many TRBV4-1 CASSRSGQGGFYEQYF
TRBJ2-5 NA TRBV7-6 CASSLMGGTQYF
TRBJ2-7 NA TRBV7-8 CASSAGNSYEQYF
TRBJ1-2 NA TRBV15 CATSSPLTPLGYTF
TRBJ2-1 few TRBV24-1 CATSDPPGYNEQFF
TRBJ2-7 once TRBV10-2 CAGRDRVTYEQYF
TRBJ1-1 NA TRBV29-1 CSVEGPGQENTEAFF
TRBJ2-1 NA TRBV24-1 CATSDFSGGASEQFF
TRBJ2-7 few TRBV20-1 CSARDSGGASYEQYF
TRBJ1-1 NA TRBV2 CASSVGWAGRTEAFF
TRBJ1-2 many TRBV7-2 CASSFLWGYTF
TRBJ2-7 many TRBV19 CASRPGGLSEQYF
TRBJ2-2 NA TRBV10-2 CASRMTGLNTGELFF
TRBJ2-7 few TRBV15 CATSGRGAYEQYF
TRBJ1-1 few TRBV29-1 CSGGRNTEAFF
TRBJ2-7 many TRBV9 CASSGEGGSYEQYF
TRBJ2-7 many TRBV29-1 CSSPVASETYEQYF
TRBJ2-2 NA TRBV9 CASSVTETGGVGGELFF
TRBJ2-7 NA TRBV7-3 CASSLGTEYEQYF
TRBJ2-2 NA TRBV2 CASSRTGELFF
TRBJ2-3 many TRBV7-9 CASSTNRGVSTDTQYF
TRBJ1-5 NA TRBV27 CASSSLGGPSNQPQHF